The 10 T cell receptor beta chains listed next were all sequenced from one sample in a study of T-cell memory formation after mild COVID-19. TCRdb itself ran the 5' RACE reads through MiXCR, one entry per CDR3 protein. In the table there are around 300,000 distinct CDR3 sequences, approximately 15% of which are singletons. Sequenced: PBMCs or a T cell subset sorted from them (not recorded which). These receptors were collected from a man aged 18 to 30 who had mild COVID-19 (a few samples of this study predate the infection). Cell type and time point are not known.

This chain links TRBV11-1 with TRBJ2-5; the D is unclear. The CDR3 totals 15 residues. Trimming took off 2 bases at V and 1 base at J, with 11 bases between the two ends. Germline V gene data show CDR1 as SGHAT and CDR2 as FQDESV (reference sequence). This chain's CDR3 is CASSLQEGTQETQYF. As DNA, the CDR3 is TGTGCCAGCAGCTTACAGGAAGGCACCCAAGAGACCCAGTACTTC. The full variable domain, in which reference TRBV11-1 and TRBJ2-5 provide the parts outside the CDR3, is EAEVAQSPRYKITEKSQAVAFWCDPISGHATLYWYRQILGQGPELLVQFQDESVVDDSQLPKDRFSAERLKGVDSTLKIQPAELGDSAMYLCASSLQEGTQETQYFGPGTRLLVL.

The chain uses TRBV20-1 and TRBJ2-5; possibly TRBD2 for D (5 bases). Germline V gives CDR1 DFQATT, CDR2 SNEGSKA (reference sequence). V lost 5 bases and J lost 2, with 21 bases in between. The CDR3 runs to 16 residues. The DNA of the CDR3 is TGCAGTGCTGGAGGCTCGCTGATCTCACTTCAAGAGACCCAGTACTTC. Protein product: CSAGGSLISLQETQYF.

This clonotype appeared many times. The CDR3 sequence is CASSYLNNEKLFF. The CDR3 DNA reads as TGTGCCAGCAGCTACCTGAATAATGAAAAACTGTTTTTT. The rearrangement links TRBV7-3 to TRBJ1-4; D is undetermined. Trimming shortened V by 4 bases and J by 4 bases, and 7 bases separated the two germline ends. The CDR3 contains 13 residues. Germline-derived CDR1 and CDR2 are SGHTA and FQGTGA.

This clonotype came up a few times. This chain joins TRBV12-3 or TRBV12-4 and TRBJ1-6, with D perhaps TRBD1 (6 bases). The CDR3 contains 15 residues. V was cut by 3 bases and J by 3 bases, with 9 bases left in between. Written as DNA, the CDR3 is TGTGCCAGCAGTTTCGGGGGCGACTATAATTCACCCCTCCACTTT. It is translated as CASSFGGDYNSPLHF.

This chain uses TRBV7-8 with TRBJ2-2, with D maybe TRBD1 (5 bases). Per the germline V gene, CDR1 is SGHVS and CDR2 is FQNEAQ. The length of the CDR3 is 15 residues. V was clipped by 5 bases and J by 1 base, with 11 bases between them. CDR3 nucleotides: TGTGCCAGCAGCCCAGGGATGCGGAACACCGGGGAGCTGTTTTTT. Translation gives CASSPGMRNTGELFF. Filled out from reference TRBV7-8 and TRBJ2-2, the complete variable domain reads GAGVSQSPRYKVAKRGQDVALRCDPISGHVSLFWYQQALGQGPEFLTYFQNEAQLDKSGLPSDRFFAERPEGSVSTLKIQRTQQEDSAVYLCASSPGMRNTGELFFGEGSRLTVL.

The J gene is TRBJ2-7, the V gene TRBV11-2; 8 bases are shared with TRBD2. The germline V gene encodes CDR1 SGHAT and CDR2 FQNNGV. V gave up 3 bases and J gave up 6 bases; unmatched junction bases: 4. The CDR3 length is 13 residues. DNA of the CDR3: TGTGCCAGCAGCTTGGGACTAGACTCCGAGCAGTACGTC. The encoded protein is CASSLGLDSEQYV.

V and J are TRBV3-1 and TRBJ2-1; 11 positions match TRBD2. The CDR3 is 15 amino acids. The V gene's germline CDR1 is LGHDT and CDR2 YNNKEL (reference sequence). The ends lost 2 bases at V and 8 bases at J; junction bases unmatched: 5. The CDR3 nucleotides read TGTGCCAGCAGCCAATCTGCTAGCGGGGGGTATGAGCAGTTCTTC. This encodes CASSQSASGGYEQFF.

The chain is built from TRBV29-1 and TRBJ1-1; D might be TRBD1 (5 bases). The CDR3 is 12 amino acids. CDR1 is SQVTM and CDR2 is ANQGSEA in the germline V gene. V gave up 3 bases and J gave up 6 bases, with 11 bases separating them. DNA for the CDR3: TGCAGCGTTGACAGGGATAACTCTGAAGCTTTCTTT. It yields the protein CSVDRDNSEAFF.

This clonotype has a handful of counts. The chain couples TRBV18 to TRBJ2-5, with 9 bases that match TRBD1. The V gene's germline CDR1 is KGHSH and CDR2 LQKENI. After removal of 6 bases from V and 5 bases from J, the junction contained 13 bases not matched to a gene. CDR3 length equals 16 residues. The chain's CDR3 is CASSMNPGQGLETQYF. CDR3 in DNA: TGTGCCAGCTCCATGAACCCCGGACAGGGGCTGGAGACCCAGTACTTC.

The genes are TRBV5-1 and TRBJ1-2; TRBD1 agrees at 8 bases. With V trimmed by 0 bases and J by 7 bases, 5 bases remained unmatched. The CDR3 has 14 amino acids. Germline V CDR1 and CDR2: SGHRS, YFSETQ. The CDR3 is CASSLAQGASGYTF. CDR3 DNA sequence: TGCGCCAGCAGCTTGGCCCAGGGGGCGAGTGGCTACACCTTC.